This paragraph reports one TCR beta chain. Its antigen is undetermined. The data were taken from a study of T cell repertoires and HLA-DP antigens. In the study overall: Transduced HeLa cells presented HLA-DP to CD4+ T cells.

Each pre-culture CD4+ sample aimed for a few hundred thousand T cell genomes at deep resolution. The repertoire was sequenced with immunoSEQ multiplex PCR; TCRdb's copy has only in-frame clones and lacks some. The table shows over 100,000 clones, with nearly 95% occurring only once. Germline CDR1 SGHNT, CDR2 YENEEA. Trimming cost V 5 bases and J 6 bases; bases outside gene matches: 9. The CDR3 extends over 16 amino acids. Material: CD4+ T cells from PBMCs. This receptor was obtained from a woman between 18 and 29 years old in good health and CMV-seronegative. The genes are TRBV11-3 and TRBJ2-3, with 12 bases matching TRBD2. The CDR3 loop is CASSAGTSGRRDTQYF. For the CDR3, the DNA is TGTGCCAGCAGCGCGGGGACTAGCGGGCGACGTGATACGCAGTATTTT.